At least ten counts were recorded for the clone carrying this T cell receptor beta chain. Its antigen is not known. The data were obtained in a study of shared clonotypes between healthy human individuals. General study results and limits: Compared with clonotypes that all four donors shared, non-shared clonotypes had lower generation probabilities. A generally larger estimated richness was seen in naive subsets than in memory subsets.

V was pared by 1 base and J by 7 bases, with 17 bases of the junction left unmatched. Germline values: CDR1 MDHEN, CDR2 SYDVKM. This CDR3 is built from 18 residues. Generated by immunoSEQ multiplex PCR, the TCRdb table keeps only in-frame clones and is missing some. There are about 1 million clones in the sample; about 75% occur only once, and 1.4% to 1.5% lies in the top ten. Sequencing was carried out using memory CD4+ T cells sorted from blood. Stated subset: CD45RA-negative fraction. V is TRBV28 and J is TRBJ1-1; 8 nucleotides agree with TRBD1. This TCR was sampled from a man aged 18 to 29 in good health. This CDR3 reads CASSLLNWWGQGADEAFF. The DNA of the CDR3 is TGTGCCAGCAGTTTATTAAATTGGTGGGGGCAGGGGGCGGATGAAGCTTTCTTT.